A selection of T cell receptor beta chains follows, all from one sample in a study of blood T cells in healthy people across ages. A single record per CDR3 protein comes from TCRdb applying MiXCR to the 5' RACE reads. The repertoire includes 550,000 to 750,000 distinct CDR3 sequences, around a fifth of them detected once, and roughly 3.6% sits in the top ten. The sample was blood. Source of these receptors: a man in his sixties or seventies in good health. Each CDR3 is given with its conserved first and last residue. D genes are given only for firm matches. Size tells how often a clone was seen (once, few, many) or the class of an expanded clone, and some rows leave it out.

CDR3 protein: CATKQETNTEAFF
CDR3 DNA: TGTGCCACCAAACAGGAGACGAACACTGAAGCTTTCTTT
clone size: few
J gene: TRBJ1-1
D gene: NA
V gene: TRBV10-3

CDR3 protein: CASSSTSGIGSYNEQFF
CDR3 DNA: TGTGCCAGCAGTTCGACTAGCGGGATTGGGTCCTACAATGAGCAGTTCTTC
clone size: NA
J gene: TRBJ2-1
D gene: TRBD2
V gene: TRBV6-5

CDR3 protein: CASSLRAASGLDTQYF
CDR3 DNA: TGCGCCAGCAGCTTGAGGGCGGCTAGCGGATTAGATACGCAGTATTTT
clone size: NA
J gene: TRBJ2-3
D gene: TRBD2
V gene: TRBV5-1

CDR3 protein: CASSFGTRNSPLHF
CDR3 DNA: TGTGCCAGCAGCTTTGGGACAAGAAATTCACCCCTCCACTTT
clone size: NA
J gene: TRBJ1-6
D gene: NA
V gene: TRBV7-6

CDR3 protein: CASSQVVGTGSSYEQYF
CDR3 DNA: TGTGCCAGCAGCCAAGTGGTCGGAACAGGGAGTTCCTACGAGCAGTACTTC
clone size: few
J gene: TRBJ2-7
D gene: NA
V gene: TRBV14

CDR3 protein: CASSAAVSQPQHF
CDR3 DNA: TGTGCCAGCAGTGCGGCGGTTAGTCAGCCCCAGCATTTT
clone size: few
J gene: TRBJ1-5
D gene: NA
V gene: TRBV6-1

CDR3 protein: CSAQGVRATDTQYF
CDR3 DNA: TGCAGTGCGCAAGGAGTCAGGGCGACAGATACGCAGTATTTT
clone size: few
J gene: TRBJ2-3
D gene: NA
V gene: TRBV20-1

CDR3 protein: CASSLRTGNQETQYF
CDR3 DNA: TGCGCCAGCAGCTTGCGAACAGGGAACCAAGAGACCCAGTACTTC
clone size: NA
J gene: TRBJ2-5
D gene: NA
V gene: TRBV5-1

CDR3 protein: CASSLGGAGNEQYF
CDR3 DNA: TGTGCCAGCAGTTTAGGAGGCGCGGGGAACGAGCAGTACTTC
clone size: few
J gene: TRBJ2-7
D gene: NA
V gene: TRBV27

CDR3 protein: CASSVELAGSNEQFF
CDR3 DNA: TGTGCCAGCAGCGTAGAACTAGCGGGAAGTAATGAGCAGTTCTTC
clone size: NA
J gene: TRBJ2-1
D gene: TRBD2
V gene: TRBV9

CDR3 protein: CASSHRAVMFPQNIQYF
CDR3 DNA: TGTGCCAGCAGTCACAGGGCCGTGATGTTCCCCCAAAACATTCAGTACTTC
clone size: NA
J gene: TRBJ2-4
D gene: NA
V gene: TRBV2

CDR3 protein: CSARDPLRVNEQFF
CDR3 DNA: TGCAGTGCTAGAGACCCACTCCGGGTCAATGAGCAGTTCTTC
clone size: few
J gene: TRBJ2-1
D gene: NA
V gene: TRBV20-1

CDR3 protein: CASSSGPAYEQFF
CDR3 DNA: TGTGCCAGCAGTTCTGGACCAGCCTATGAGCAGTTCTTC
clone size: NA
J gene: TRBJ2-1
D gene: NA
V gene: TRBV6-6

CDR3 protein: CASSPEDVTDAYNEQFF
CDR3 DNA: TGTGCCAGCAGCCCTGAAGATGTGACAGATGCTTACAACGAGCAGTTCTTC
clone size: NA
J gene: TRBJ2-1
D gene: NA
V gene: TRBV3-1

CDR3 protein: CASSPDAAKNIQYF
CDR3 DNA: TGTGCCAGCAGCCCCGACGCGGCCAAAAACATTCAGTACTTC
clone size: few
J gene: TRBJ2-4
D gene: NA
V gene: TRBV7-2

CDR3 protein: CATSDGDIKETQYF
CDR3 DNA: TGTGCCACCAGTGATGGGGACATTAAGGAGACCCAGTACTTC
clone size: NA
J gene: TRBJ2-5
D gene: NA
V gene: TRBV24-1

CDR3 protein: CASSIDFQERRGYTF
CDR3 DNA: TGTGCCAGCAGTATTGATTTTCAGGAAAGGCGAGGCTACACCTTC
clone size: NA
J gene: TRBJ1-2
D gene: NA
V gene: TRBV6-2/TRBV6-3

CDR3 protein: CASTKLEDRAKNIQYF
CDR3 DNA: TGTGCCAGCACAAAACTCGAGGATCGGGCCAAAAACATTCAGTACTTC
clone size: NA
J gene: TRBJ2-4
D gene: NA
V gene: TRBV28

CDR3 protein: CASGDTGQFF
CDR3 DNA: TGCGCCAGCGGTGACACTGGGCAGTTCTTC
clone size: NA
J gene: TRBJ2-1
D gene: NA
V gene: TRBV4-1

CDR3 protein: CASSYTGTGGYEQYF
CDR3 DNA: TGTGCCAGCAGTTACACCGGGACAGGGGGCTACGAGCAGTACTTC
clone size: few
J gene: TRBJ2-7
D gene: TRBD1
V gene: TRBV6-5

CDR3 protein: CASSRTEGGYGNTIYF
CDR3 DNA: TGTGCCAGCAGCCGAACAGAAGGGGGCTACGGAAACACCATATATTTT
clone size: NA
J gene: TRBJ1-3
D gene: TRBD1
V gene: TRBV3-1

CDR3 protein: CASSAGLADNEQFF
CDR3 DNA: TGTGCCAGCAGCGCCGGACTAGCGGACAATGAGCAGTTCTTC
clone size: NA
J gene: TRBJ2-1
D gene: TRBD2
V gene: TRBV7-9

CDR3 protein: CASSHEKIDEQFF
CDR3 DNA: TGCGCCAGCAGCCATGAGAAGATTGATGAGCAGTTCTTC
clone size: NA
J gene: TRBJ2-1
D gene: NA
V gene: TRBV4-3

CDR3 protein: CASSVGTVTAETQYF
CDR3 DNA: TGTGCCAGCAGTGTCGGGACGGTCACAGCGGAGACCCAGTACTTC
clone size: many
J gene: TRBJ2-5
D gene: NA
V gene: TRBV12-3/TRBV12-4

CDR3 protein: CSARVAGRETQYF
CDR3 DNA: TGCAGTGCTAGAGTAGCGGGCCGGGAGACCCAGTACTTC
clone size: NA
J gene: TRBJ2-5
D gene: TRBD2
V gene: TRBV20-1

CDR3 protein: CASSPVWSGANVLTF
CDR3 DNA: TGTGCCAGCAGCCCCGTATGGTCTGGGGCCAACGTCCTGACTTTC
clone size: NA
J gene: TRBJ2-6
D gene: NA
V gene: TRBV3-1

CDR3 protein: CASSLYKQGSSDTQYF
CDR3 DNA: TGTGCCAGCAGCTTATATAAACAGGGGTCCTCAGATACGCAGTATTTT
clone size: NA
J gene: TRBJ2-3
D gene: TRBD1
V gene: TRBV5-5

CDR3 protein: CASSDPLTYEQYF
CDR3 DNA: TGTGCCAGCAGCGACCCCCTGACCTACGAGCAGTACTTC
clone size: once
J gene: TRBJ2-7
D gene: NA
V gene: TRBV7-8

CDR3 protein: CASSLIAGGAYYEQYF
CDR3 DNA: TGCGCCAGCAGCCTGATAGCGGGAGGAGCGTACTACGAGCAGTACTTC
clone size: NA
J gene: TRBJ2-7
D gene: TRBD2
V gene: TRBV4-1